The present T cell receptor (beta chain) was sequenced within a study of patients and donors after allogeneic stem cell transplantation. The CDR3 extends over 14 amino acids. Trimming shortened V by 3 bases and J by 5 bases, and 13 bases separated the two germline ends. CDR1 MDHEN and CDR2 SYDVKM come from the germline V gene. Each CDR3 protein gets one entry after TCRdb re-called the RT-PCR reads with MiXCR. The sample lists around 200,000 distinct CDR3 sequences; roughly two fifths were seen once. This clonotype was observed a single time. Sample: blood, either unsorted or a sorted T cell fraction (not recorded which). The sequence was obtained from a human donor who was either an allogeneic HSCT recipient or a stem cell or donor lymphocyte infusion donor (not recorded which). It is not recorded whose cells these are; they may come from a transplant donor. The rearrangement links TRBV28 to TRBJ1-2; maybe TRBD1 (5 bases). CDR3 nucleotides: TGTGCCAGCAGTTTGCCAGGGCAATTATATGGCTACACCTTC. Protein product: CASSLPGQLYGYTF.